This entry features one T cell receptor beta chain sequence. The sample comes from a study of T-cell reconstitution after alpha-beta-depleted transplantation in children. As it was prepared, the TCRbeta library received unique molecular identifiers. TCRdb used MiXCR to reprocess the PCR reads, holding one entry per CDR3 protein. Here the sample spans hundreds of thousands of distinct CDR3 sequences, roughly a tenth being singletons. This CDR3 comprises 15 residues. Germline CDR1 SGHVS, CDR2 FQNEAQ. J was trimmed by 4 bases and V by 5 bases; bases with no gene match: 6. The source was PBMCs from the stem cell graft donor, collected from the stem cell graft. The chain links TRBV7-8 to TRBJ2-1; TRBD2 matches at 9 bases. The source is a human donor who donated a stem cell graft to a child with acute myeloid leukemia. This CDR3 reads CASSALAGTYNEQFF. CDR3 bases: TGTGCCAGCAGCGCTCTAGCGGGAACTTACAATGAGCAGTTCTTC. The variable domain in full, with the rest retrieved from reference TRBV7-8 and TRBJ2-1, is GAGVSQSPRYKVAKRGQDVALRCDPISGHVSLFWYQQALGQGPEFLTYFQNEAQLDKSGLPSDRFFAERPEGSVSTLKIQRTQQEDSAVYLCASSALAGTYNEQFFGPGTRLTVL.